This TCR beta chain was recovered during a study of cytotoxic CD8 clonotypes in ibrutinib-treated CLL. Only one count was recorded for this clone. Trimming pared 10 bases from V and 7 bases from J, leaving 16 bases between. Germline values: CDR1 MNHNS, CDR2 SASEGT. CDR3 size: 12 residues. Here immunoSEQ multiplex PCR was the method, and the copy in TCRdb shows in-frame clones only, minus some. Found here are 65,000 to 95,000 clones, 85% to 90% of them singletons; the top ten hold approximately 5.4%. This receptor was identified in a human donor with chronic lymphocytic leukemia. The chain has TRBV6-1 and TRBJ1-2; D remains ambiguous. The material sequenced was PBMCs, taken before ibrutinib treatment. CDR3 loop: CATTPWGFGYTF. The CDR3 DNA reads TGTGCCACTACCCCCTGGGGTTTTGGCTACACCTTC.